The clone carrying this TCR beta chain was recorded many times. Cells sorted as Tregs were CD4+, CD25+ and CD127-/low. Full-length variable regions came from constant-region reverse primers plus semi-nested Nested Universal Primer A PCR. Using its own MiXCR run on the 5' RACE reads, TCRdb lists one record per CDR3 protein. The sample includes 55,000 or so distinct CDR3 sequences, around 21% seen only once; the top ten take 3.2%. V was pared by 4 bases and J by 0 bases, with 8 bases of the junction left unmatched. There are 17 residues in the CDR3. Germline lookup yields CDR1 LGHNT and CDR2 FRNRAP. The chain employs TRBV12-5 and TRBJ1-5; TRBD1 matches at 8 bases. Sequencing was done on a sample of tumor-infiltrating Tregs sorted from the breast tumor. The clonotype was recovered from a female donor with breast cancer. The CDR3 bases are TGTGCTAGTGGTTCTAGGACAGGGAGAGATAGCAATCAGCCCCAGCATTTT. Protein: CASGSRTGRDSNQPQHF.